The 11 T cell receptor beta chains in this list originate from one sample, sequenced in a study of T cells after yellow fever vaccination. One entry per CDR3 protein results from TCRdb running MiXCR on the 5' RACE reads. Among some 250,000 distinct CDR3 sequences listed, roughly 3.7% were seen once. Sequenced material: PBMCs, taken 15 days after the yellow fever booster vaccination. Receptors were obtained from a man between 18 and 29 years old who received the YFV17D yellow fever vaccine.

V usage is TRBV7-2 and J usage is TRBJ1-2; 8 nucleotides match TRBD1. This CDR3 spans 17 amino acids. Germline CDR1 reads SGHTA; CDR2 reads FQGNSA. Trimming cost V 5 bases and J 1 base; bases outside gene matches: 12. CDR3 sequence: CASSPGVGTGYNYGYTF. As DNA, the CDR3 is TGTGCCAGCAGCCCAGGGGTCGGGACAGGTTATAACTATGGCTACACCTTC.

The V call is TRBV5-1, the J call TRBJ1-3, with no clear D. Germline V gene lookup returns CDR1 SGHRS and CDR2 YFSETQ. The V end lost 0 bases, the J end lost 0 bases, and 4 bases lay between the germline ends. This CDR3 has 14 residues. The CDR3 DNA sequence: TGCGCCAGCAGCTTGGAGTACTCTGGAAACACCATATATTTT. Translating gives CASSLEYSGNTIYF.

Many counts were recorded for this clonotype. The chain carries TRBV28 and TRBJ1-3; D ambiguous. The length of the CDR3 is 16 residues. Germline CDR1 and CDR2: MDHEN and SYDVKM. Trimming stripped 5 bases from V and 0 bases from J, with 14 bases between. In DNA form, the CDR3 reads TGTGCCAGCAGTCCGGATCCTATTTACTCTGGAAACACCATATATTTT. Protein: CASSPDPIYSGNTIYF. The full variable domain, rest sourced from reference TRBV28 and TRBJ1-3, is DVKVTQSSRYLVKRTGEKVFLECVQDMDHENMFWYRQDPGLGLRLIYFSYDVKMKEKGDIPEGYSVSREKKERFSLILESASTNQTSMYLCASSPDPIYSGNTIYFGEGSWLTVV.

This clonotype occurred many times. The chain employs TRBV12-3 or TRBV12-4 and TRBJ1-5; 10 positions agree with TRBD1. V shed 6 bases and J 7 bases; nucleotides not matched to a gene: 3. This CDR3 has 13 amino acids. In DNA, the CDR3 is TGTGCCAGCAGAGGACAGGGGGGACAGCCCCAGCATTTT. It translates to CASRGQGGQPQHF.

This clonotype was detected ten times or more. The rearrangement joins TRBV7-6 to TRBJ2-3; 9 bases line up with TRBD2. Trimming at V came to 0 bases and at J to 7 bases, leaving 8 bases not matched to a gene. Per the germline V gene, CDR1 is SGHVS and CDR2 is FNYEAQ. This CDR3 is built from 16 residues. The CDR3 region has the DNA TGTGCCAGCAGCTTAGCCGCGGCGGGGGGGCAATATACGCAGTATTTT. Protein: CASSLAAAGGQYTQYF. Full variable domain (outside the CDR3, taken from reference TRBV7-6 and TRBJ2-3): GAGVSQSPRYKVTKRGQDVALRCDPISGHVSLYWYRQALGQGPEFLTYFNYEAQQDKSGLPNDRFSAERPEGSISTLTIQRTEQRDSAMYRCASSLAAAGGQYTQYFGPGTRLTVL.

This clonotype was picked up many times. V and J are TRBV4-2 and TRBJ2-3, with 7 bases identical to TRBD1. Trimming removed 5 bases from V and 5 bases from J; junction bases left unmatched: 13. This CDR3 is built from 16 residues. In germline, CDR1 is LGHNA, CDR2 YNFKEQ. Here the CDR3 reads CASSYSGTERVDTQYF. CDR3 nucleotide sequence: TGTGCCAGCAGCTACTCCGGGACAGAGAGGGTAGATACGCAGTATTTT.

Points on this clonotype: One end of the junction varies from germline; a read error may be responsible. The rearrangement links TRBV12-3 or TRBV12-4 to TRBJ2-5; D is unresolved. This CDR3 has 14 residues. CDR3 region: CVSSLVQLQETQYF. CDR3 nucleotides: TGTGTCAGCAGTTTAGTGCAACTGCAAGAGACCCAGTACTTC.

This clonotype was counted at least ten times. The chain carries TRBV5-6 and TRBJ2-7; TRBD1 might be the D (5 bases). The CDR3 totals 13 residues. Trimming removed 4 bases at V and 6 bases at J, with 14 bases between. CDR1 and CDR2 from the germline V gene are SGHDT and YYEEEE. DNA of the CDR3: TGTGCCAGCAGCCCGGTCCAGGGCGGCGAGCAGTACGTC. Translation gives CASSPVQGGEQYV.

This clonotype has a count of ten or more. The chain has TRBV7-2 and TRBJ2-5; D could derive from TRBD1 or TRBD2 (6 bases each). The germline V gene has CDR1 SGHTA and CDR2 FQGNSA. The CDR3 has 16 amino acids. Trimming removed 5 bases at V and 2 bases at J, with 18 bases between. This CDR3 reads CASSPPVGGLQETQYF. CDR3 coding DNA: TGTGCCAGCAGCCCCCCCGTCGGGGGCCTTCAAGAGACCCAGTACTTC.

This clonotype was seen repeatedly, ten times or more. The V and J genes are TRBV27 and TRBJ1-1; tentative D call: TRBD1 (5 bases). This CDR3 has 15 amino acids. The V and J ends lost 7 bases and 5 bases respectively, with 20 bases between them. The germline V gene encodes CDR1 MNHEY and CDR2 SMNVEV (reference sequence). Written as DNA, the CDR3 is TGTGCCAGCACCGGGACGGGAAAAATAGGGACTGAAGCTTTCTTT. It specifies CASTGTGKIGTEAFF.

This clonotype appeared many times. The chain is built from TRBV7-9 and TRBJ1-3; D perhaps matches TRBD1 (5 bases). In germline, CDR1 is SEHNR, CDR2 FQNEAQ (reference sequence). The CDR3 spans 15 residues. Trimming shortened V by 3 bases and J by 4 bases, and 13 bases separated the two germline ends. This CDR3 reads CASSLTVRVGNTIYF. CDR3 nucleotide sequence: TGTGCCAGCAGCTTGACAGTAAGAGTCGGAAACACCATATATTTT.